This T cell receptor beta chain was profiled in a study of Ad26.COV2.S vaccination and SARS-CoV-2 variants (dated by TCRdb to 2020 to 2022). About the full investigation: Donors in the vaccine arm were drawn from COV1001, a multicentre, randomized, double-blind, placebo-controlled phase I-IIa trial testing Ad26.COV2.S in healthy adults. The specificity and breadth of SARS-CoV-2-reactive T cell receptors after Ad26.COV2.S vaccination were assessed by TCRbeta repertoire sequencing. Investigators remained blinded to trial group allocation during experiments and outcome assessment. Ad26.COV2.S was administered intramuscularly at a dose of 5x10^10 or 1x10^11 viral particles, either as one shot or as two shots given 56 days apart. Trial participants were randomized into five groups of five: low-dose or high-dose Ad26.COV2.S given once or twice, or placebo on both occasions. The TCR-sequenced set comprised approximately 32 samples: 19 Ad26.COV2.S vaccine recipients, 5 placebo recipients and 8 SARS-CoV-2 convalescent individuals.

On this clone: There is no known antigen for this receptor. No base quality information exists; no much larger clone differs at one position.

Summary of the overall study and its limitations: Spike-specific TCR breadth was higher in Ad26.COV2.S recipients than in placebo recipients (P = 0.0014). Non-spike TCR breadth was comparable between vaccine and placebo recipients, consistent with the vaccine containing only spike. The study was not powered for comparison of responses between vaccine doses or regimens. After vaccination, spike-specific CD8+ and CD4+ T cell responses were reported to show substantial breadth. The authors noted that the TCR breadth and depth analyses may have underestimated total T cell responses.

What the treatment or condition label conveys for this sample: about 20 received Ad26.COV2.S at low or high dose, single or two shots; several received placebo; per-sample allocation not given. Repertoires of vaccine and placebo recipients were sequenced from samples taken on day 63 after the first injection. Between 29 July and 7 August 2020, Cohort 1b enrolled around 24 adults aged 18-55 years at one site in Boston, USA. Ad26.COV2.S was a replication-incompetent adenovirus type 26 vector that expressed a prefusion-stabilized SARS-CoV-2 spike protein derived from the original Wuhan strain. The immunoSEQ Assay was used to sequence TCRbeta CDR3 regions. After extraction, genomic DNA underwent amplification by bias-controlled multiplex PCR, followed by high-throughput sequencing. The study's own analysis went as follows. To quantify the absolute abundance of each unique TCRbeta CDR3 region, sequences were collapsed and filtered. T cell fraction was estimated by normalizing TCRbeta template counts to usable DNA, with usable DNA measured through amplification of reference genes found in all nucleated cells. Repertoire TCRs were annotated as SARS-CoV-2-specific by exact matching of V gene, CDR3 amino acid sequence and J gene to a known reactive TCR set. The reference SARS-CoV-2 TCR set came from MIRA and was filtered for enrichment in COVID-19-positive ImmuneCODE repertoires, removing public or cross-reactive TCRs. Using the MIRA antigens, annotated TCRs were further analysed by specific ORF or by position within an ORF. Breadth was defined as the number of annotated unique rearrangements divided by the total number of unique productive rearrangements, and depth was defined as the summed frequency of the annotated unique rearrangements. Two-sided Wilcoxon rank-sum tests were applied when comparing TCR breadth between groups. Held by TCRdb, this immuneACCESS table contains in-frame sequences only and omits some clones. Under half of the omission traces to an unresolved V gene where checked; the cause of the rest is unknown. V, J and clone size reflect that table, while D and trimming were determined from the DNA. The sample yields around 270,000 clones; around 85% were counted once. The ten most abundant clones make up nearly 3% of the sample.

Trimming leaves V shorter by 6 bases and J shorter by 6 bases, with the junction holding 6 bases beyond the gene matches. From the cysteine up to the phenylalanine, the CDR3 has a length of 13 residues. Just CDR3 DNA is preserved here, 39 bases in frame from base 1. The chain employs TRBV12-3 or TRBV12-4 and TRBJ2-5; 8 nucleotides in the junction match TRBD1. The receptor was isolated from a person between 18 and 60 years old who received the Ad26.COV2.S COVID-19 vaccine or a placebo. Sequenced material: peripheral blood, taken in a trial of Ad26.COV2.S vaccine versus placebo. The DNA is TGTGCCAGCAGCACAGGGGGTTTAAAGACCCAGTACTTC. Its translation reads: CASSTGGLKTQYF.